A selection of T cell receptor beta chains follows, all from one sample in a study of T cell responses to AZD1222 COVID-19 vaccine. This table comes from immunoSEQ multiplex PCR, and its TCRdb copy is limited to in-frame clones, with some not included. Among some 130,000 clones, roughly nine tenths were seen once, and the ten largest hold more than 2.5%. This specimen consisted of peripheral blood, obtained on day 0 of AZD1222 vaccination. The receptor source for this set is an adult in good health. The CDR3 runs from the conserved cysteine through the conserved F or W. A D gene is named only where the DNA matches it firmly. Some rows have no size entry. The others give once, few or many, or a class for an expanded clone.

d_gene	abundance	v_gene	j_gene	CDR3aa	CDR3nt
TRBD1	.	TRBV7-9	TRBJ2-2	CASSSTGAAGELFF	TGTGCCAGCAGCTCTACAGGGGCCGCCGGGGAGCTGTTTTTT
.	.	TRBV5-6	TRBJ2-3	CASSLWGGTDTQYF	TGTGCCAGCAGCTTGTGGGGGGGCACAGATACGCAGTATTTT
TRBD2	.	TRBV5-6	TRBJ2-5	CASSLGVAGEETQYF	TGTGCCAGCAGCTTGGGGGTAGCGGGGGAAGAGACCCAGTACTTC
TRBD2	.	TRBV7-9	TRBJ2-3	CASSSWREGGTDTQYF	TGTGCCAGCAGCTCGTGGCGGGAGGGGGGCACAGATACGCAGTATTTT
TRBD2	.	TRBV5-4	TRBJ2-7	CASSFGLAGLYEQYF	TGTGCCAGCAGCTTTGGACTAGCGGGACTCTACGAGCAGTACTTC
.	.	TRBV19	TRBJ1-5	CASTTRQDSSNQPQHF	TGTGCCAGTACCACTCGGCAGGACAGTAGCAATCAGCCCCAGCATTTT
.	.	TRBV4-2	TRBJ2-1	CASSQEYRQTYNEQFF	TGTGCCAGCAGCCAAGAGTACAGGCAGACCTACAATGAGCAGTTCTTC
TRBD1	.	TRBV4-2	TRBJ1-3	CASSPAGGPNTIYF	TGTGCCAGCAGCCCCGCAGGGGGCCCAAACACCATATATTTT
TRBD1	.	TRBV27	TRBJ1-4	CASSSKGAKLFF	TGTGCCAGCAGTTCAAAGGGGGCTAAACTGTTTTTT
TRBD2	.	TRBV2	TRBJ2-7	CASSRGGGEQYF	TGTGCCAGCAGCCGCGGGGGGGGTGAGCAGTACTTC
.	.	TRBV7-3	TRBJ1-2	CASRPLGRLLRGYTF	TGTGCCAGCAGACCCCTGGGACGGCTGCTCCGTGGCTACACCTTC
.	.	TRBV21-1	TRBJ1-1	CASSKPPGEGNTEAFF	TGTGCCAGCAGCAAACCGCCGGGGGAGGGGAACACTGAAGCTTTCTTT
.	.	TRBV30	TRBJ1-2	CAWNDGGGYTF	TGTGCCTGGAATGACGGAGGGGGCTACACCTTC
TRBD2	.	TRBV7-9	TRBJ2-7	CASSGYSGTSSYEQYF	TGTGCCAGCAGCGGCTATAGCGGGACGAGCTCCTACGAGCAGTACTTC
.	.	TRBV3-1/TRBV3-2	TRBJ2-3	CASSQERTTRSDTQYF	TGTGCCAGCAGCCAAGAACGGACCACTCGATCAGATACGCAGTATTTT
.	.	TRBV5-1	TRBJ2-7	CASSLVVVRDRDYEQYF	TGCGCCAGCAGCTTGGTGGTCGTCCGAGACCGAGACTACGAGCAGTACTTC
.	.	TRBV10-2	TRBJ1-1	CASSESNGNTEAFF	TGCGCCAGCAGTGAGAGTAATGGGAACACTGAAGCTTTCTTT
.	once	TRBV18	TRBJ1-2	CASSQDGPYGYTF	TGTGCCAGCTCACAGGACGGGCCCTATGGCTACACCTTC
.	.	TRBV7-9	TRBJ1-1	CASSFQAGTEAFF	TGTGCCAGCAGCTTTCAGGCAGGCACTGAAGCTTTCTTT
TRBD1	.	TRBV2	TRBJ1-5	CASSGNTGDNQPQHF	TGTGCCAGCAGCGGAAATACAGGGGACAATCAGCCCCAGCATTTT
.	.	TRBV19	TRBJ1-5	CASSLYRVVAQPQHF	TGTGCCAGTAGTCTCTACAGGGTAGTAGCTCAGCCCCAGCATTTT
.	.	TRBV12-3/TRBV12-4	TRBJ2-4	CASSLEPPMVQYF	TGTGCCAGCAGTTTAGAACCGCCTATGGTTCAGTACTTC
.	.	TRBV10-1	TRBJ2-2	CATTRGLNTGELFF	TGCGCCACTACCCGGGGGCTGAACACCGGGGAGCTGTTTTTT
.	.	TRBV7-2	TRBJ2-7	CASSLAVGEQYF	TGTGCCAGCAGCTTAGCGGTTGGTGAGCAGTACTTC
.	.	TRBV19	TRBJ2-7	CASSIRSSLATLSYEQYF	TGTGCCAGTAGTATACGGTCCTCACTAGCCACCCTATCCTACGAGCAGTACTTC
.	once	TRBV7-3	TRBJ2-7	CASSLSGYNYEQYF	TGTGCCAGCAGCTTGAGCGGTTACAACTACGAGCAGTACTTC
.	.	TRBV29-1	TRBJ2-7	CSVADSPIYEQYF	TGCAGCGTCGCGGACAGCCCCATCTACGAGCAGTACTTC
TRBD1	.	TRBV6-2/TRBV6-3	TRBJ2-7	CASSPGQGFSYEQYF	TGTGCCAGCAGTCCCGGACAGGGCTTCTCCTACGAGCAGTACTTC
TRBD2	.	TRBV7-8	TRBJ2-1	CASSPWTGSGSSYNEQFF	TGTGCCAGCAGCCCTTGGACAGGTAGCGGGAGCTCCTACAATGAGCAGTTCTTC
.	once	TRBV7-2	TRBJ1-1	CASRSGGKHTEAFF	TGTGCCAGCAGGAGTGGGGGAAAGCACACTGAAGCTTTCTTT
TRBD2	.	TRBV2	TRBJ2-7	CASSRTSGEQYF	TGTGCCAGCAGTAGGACTAGCGGCGAGCAGTACTTC
.	.	TRBV7-8	TRBJ1-5	CASSLNSQQPQHF	TGTGCCAGCAGCTTAAACAGTCAACAGCCCCAGCATTTT
TRBD1	.	TRBV7-8	TRBJ1-1	CASSPGQAREAFF	TGTGCCAGCAGCCCAGGACAGGCAAGGGAAGCTTTCTTT